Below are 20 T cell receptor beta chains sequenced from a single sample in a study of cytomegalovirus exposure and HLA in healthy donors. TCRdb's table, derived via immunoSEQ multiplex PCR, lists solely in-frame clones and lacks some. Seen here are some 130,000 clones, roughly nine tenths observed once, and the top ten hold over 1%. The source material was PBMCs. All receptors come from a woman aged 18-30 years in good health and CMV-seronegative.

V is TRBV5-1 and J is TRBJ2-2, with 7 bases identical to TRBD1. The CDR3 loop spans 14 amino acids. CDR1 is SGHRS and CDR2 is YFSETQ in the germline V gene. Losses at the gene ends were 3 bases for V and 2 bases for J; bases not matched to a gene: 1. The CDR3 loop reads CASSYRGNTGELFF. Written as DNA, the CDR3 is TGCGCCAGCAGCTACAGGGGTAACACCGGGGAGCTGTTTTTT.

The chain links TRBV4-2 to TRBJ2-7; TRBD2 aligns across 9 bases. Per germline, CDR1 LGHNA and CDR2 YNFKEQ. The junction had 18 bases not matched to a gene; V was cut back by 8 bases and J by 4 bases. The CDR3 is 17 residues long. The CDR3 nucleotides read TGTGCCAGCGGCGACCCGGGTGAGGGACTAGCTGAGTACGAGCAGTACTTC. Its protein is CASGDPGEGLAEYEQYF.

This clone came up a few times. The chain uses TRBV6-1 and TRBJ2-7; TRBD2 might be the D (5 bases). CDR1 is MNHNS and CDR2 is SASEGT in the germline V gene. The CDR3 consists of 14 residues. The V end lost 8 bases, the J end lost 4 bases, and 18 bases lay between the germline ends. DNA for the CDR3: TGTGCCAGCGAGACCGGGAACGAATCGTACGAGCAGTACTTC. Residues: CASETGNESYEQYF.

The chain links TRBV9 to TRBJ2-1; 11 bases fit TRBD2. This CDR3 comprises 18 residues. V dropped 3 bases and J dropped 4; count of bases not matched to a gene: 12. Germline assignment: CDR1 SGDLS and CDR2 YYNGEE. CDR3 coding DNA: TGTGCCAGCAGCGCACAATCCGCCTTAGCGGGGGGGTACAATGAGCAGTTCTTC. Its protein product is CASSAQSALAGGYNEQFF.

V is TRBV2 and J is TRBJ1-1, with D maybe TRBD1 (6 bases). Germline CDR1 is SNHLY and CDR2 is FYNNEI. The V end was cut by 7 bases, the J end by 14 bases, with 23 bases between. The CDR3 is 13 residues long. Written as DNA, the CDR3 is TGTGCCAGCACTCGAACAAAGGGGGGGGCGAGGTTCTTT. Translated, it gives CASTRTKGGARFF.

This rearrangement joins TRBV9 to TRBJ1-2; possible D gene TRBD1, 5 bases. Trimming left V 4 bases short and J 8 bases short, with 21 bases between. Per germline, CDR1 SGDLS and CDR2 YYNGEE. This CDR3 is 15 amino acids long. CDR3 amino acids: CASSLRTTAWGGYTF. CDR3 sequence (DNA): TGTGCCAGCAGCCTTCGGACAACTGCCTGGGGCGGCTACACCTTC.

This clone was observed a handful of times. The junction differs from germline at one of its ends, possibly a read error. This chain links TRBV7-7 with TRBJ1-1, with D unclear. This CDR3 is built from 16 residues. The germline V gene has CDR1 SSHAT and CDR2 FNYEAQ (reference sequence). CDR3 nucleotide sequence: TGTGCTAGCAGCCAAACCAATGGAAACAGGAACACTGAAGCTTTCTTT. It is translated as CASSQTNGNRNTEAFF.

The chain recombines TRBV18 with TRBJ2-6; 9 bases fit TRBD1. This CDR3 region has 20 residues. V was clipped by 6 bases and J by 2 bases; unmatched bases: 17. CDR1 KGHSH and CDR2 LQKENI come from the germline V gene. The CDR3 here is CASSHLGTGRSSPGANVLTF. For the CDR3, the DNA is TGTGCCAGCTCCCACCTCGGGACAGGGAGAAGCTCGCCTGGGGCCAACGTCCTGACTTTC. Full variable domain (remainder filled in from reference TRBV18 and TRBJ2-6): NAGVMQNPRHLVRRRGQEARLRCSPMKGHSHVYWYRQLPEEGLKFMVYLQKENIIDESGMPKERFSAEFPKEGPSILRIQQVVRGDSAAYFCASSHLGTGRSSPGANVLTFGAGSRLTVL.

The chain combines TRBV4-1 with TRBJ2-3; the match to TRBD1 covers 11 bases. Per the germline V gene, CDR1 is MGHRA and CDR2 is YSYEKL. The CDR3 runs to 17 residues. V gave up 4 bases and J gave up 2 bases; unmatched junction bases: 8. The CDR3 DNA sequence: TGCGCCAGCAGCCCCTCCGGGACAGGGGGTTCCACAGATACGCAGTATTTT. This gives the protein CASSPSGTGGSTDTQYF.

CDR3 residues: CASSQDRVDTQYF. CDR3 nucleotide sequence: TGCGCCAGCAGCCAAGATCGGGTAGATACGCAGTATTTT. The chain combines TRBV4-1 with TRBJ2-3; no definite D call. This CDR3 is built from 13 residues. Trimming took off 0 bases at V and 5 bases at J, with 6 bases between the two ends. Germline CDR1 reads MGHRA; CDR2 reads YSYEKL.

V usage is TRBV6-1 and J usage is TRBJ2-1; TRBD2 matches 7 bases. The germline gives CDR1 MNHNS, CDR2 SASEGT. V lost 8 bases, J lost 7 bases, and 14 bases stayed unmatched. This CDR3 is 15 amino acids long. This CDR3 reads CASLRAGNSKNEQFF. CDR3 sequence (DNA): TGTGCCAGCCTCAGAGCGGGGAACTCCAAAAATGAGCAGTTCTTC.

CDR3 sequence: CASSFGLVPAGLQETQYF. The CDR3, as DNA: TGTGCCAGCAGCTTCGGGTTAGTCCCGGCGGGTTTACAAGAGACCCAGTACTTC. This chain uses TRBV5-8 with TRBJ2-5, with D maybe TRBD2 (5 bases). Deletions cut 2 bases from V and 2 bases from J, with 22 bases between. This CDR3 spans 18 amino acids. Germline V gene lookup returns CDR1 SGHTS and CDR2 YDEGEE. The full variable domain, rest sourced from reference TRBV5-8 and TRBJ2-5, is EAGVTQSPTHLIKTRGQQATLRCSPISGHTSVYWYQQALGLGLQFLLWYDEGEERNRGNFPPRFSGRQFPNYSSELNVNALELEDSALYLCASSFGLVPAGLQETQYFGPGTRLLVL.

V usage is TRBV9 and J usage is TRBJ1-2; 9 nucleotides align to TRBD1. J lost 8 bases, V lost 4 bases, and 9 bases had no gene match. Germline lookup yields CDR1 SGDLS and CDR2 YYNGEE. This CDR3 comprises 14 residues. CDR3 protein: CASSLGTGSGGYTF. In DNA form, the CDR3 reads TGTGCCAGCAGCCTCGGGACAGGGTCAGGCGGCTACACCTTC. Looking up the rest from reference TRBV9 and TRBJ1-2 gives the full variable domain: DSGVTQTPKHLITATGQRVTLRCSPRSGDLSVYWYQQSLDQGLQFLIQYYNGEERAKGNILERFSAQQFPDLHSELNLSSLELGDSALYFCASSLGTGSGGYTFGSGTRLTVV.

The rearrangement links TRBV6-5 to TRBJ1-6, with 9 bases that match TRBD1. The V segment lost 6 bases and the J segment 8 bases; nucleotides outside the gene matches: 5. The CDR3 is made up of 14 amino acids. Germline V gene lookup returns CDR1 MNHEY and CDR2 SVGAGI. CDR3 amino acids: CASSLRDRDSPLHF. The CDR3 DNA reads TGTGCCAGCAGCCTCCGGGACAGGGATTCACCCCTCCACTTT.

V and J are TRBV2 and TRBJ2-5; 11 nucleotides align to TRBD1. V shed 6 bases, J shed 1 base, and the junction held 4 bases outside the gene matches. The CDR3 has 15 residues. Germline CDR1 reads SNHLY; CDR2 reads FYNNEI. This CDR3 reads CASRAGTGGQETQYF. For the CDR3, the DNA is TGTGCCAGCAGGGCCGGGACAGGGGGCCAAGAGACCCAGTACTTC.

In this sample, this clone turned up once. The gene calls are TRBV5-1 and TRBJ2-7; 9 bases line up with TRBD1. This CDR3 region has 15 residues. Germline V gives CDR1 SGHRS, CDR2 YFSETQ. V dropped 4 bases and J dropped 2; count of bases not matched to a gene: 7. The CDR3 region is CASSQGQGRAYEQYF. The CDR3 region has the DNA TGCGCCAGCAGCCAGGGACAGGGAAGGGCCTACGAGCAGTACTTC.

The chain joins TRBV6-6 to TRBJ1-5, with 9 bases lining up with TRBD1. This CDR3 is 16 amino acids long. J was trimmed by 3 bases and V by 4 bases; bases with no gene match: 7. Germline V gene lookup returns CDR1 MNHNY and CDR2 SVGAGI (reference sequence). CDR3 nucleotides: TGTGCCAGCAGTTTGGCGGACAGGGGTGCCAATCAGCCCCAGCATTTT. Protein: CASSLADRGANQPQHF.

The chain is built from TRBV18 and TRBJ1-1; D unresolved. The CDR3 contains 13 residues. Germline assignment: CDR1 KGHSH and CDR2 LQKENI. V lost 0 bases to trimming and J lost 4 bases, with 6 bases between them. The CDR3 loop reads CASSPPSGTEAFF. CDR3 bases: TGTGCCAGCTCACCACCCTCCGGCACTGAAGCTTTCTTT.

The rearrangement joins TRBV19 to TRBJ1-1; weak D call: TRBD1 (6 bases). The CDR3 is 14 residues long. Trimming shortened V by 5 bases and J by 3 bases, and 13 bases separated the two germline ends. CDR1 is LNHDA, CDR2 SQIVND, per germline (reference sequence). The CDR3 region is CASSPDRGYTEAFF. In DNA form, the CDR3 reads TGTGCCAGTAGTCCGGACAGAGGTTACACTGAAGCTTTCTTT.

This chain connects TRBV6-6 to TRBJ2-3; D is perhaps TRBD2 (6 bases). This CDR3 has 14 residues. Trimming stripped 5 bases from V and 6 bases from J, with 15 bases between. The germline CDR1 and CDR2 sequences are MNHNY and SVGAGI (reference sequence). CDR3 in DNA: TGTGCCAGCAGTCCGCCGGGGACTCCTGATACGCAGTATTTT. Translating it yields CASSPPGTPDTQYF.